This is a list of T cell receptor beta chains from one sample in a study of early T cells in non-severe SARS-CoV-2 infection. TCRdb itself ran the 5' RACE reads through MiXCR, one entry per CDR3 protein. The data show over 30,000 distinct CDR3 sequences, roughly 4.5% seen once. The sequenced sample was whole blood. These receptors originate from an adult who was a healthcare worker with PCR-confirmed SARS-CoV-2 infection or an uninfected control (not recorded which). CDR3s include the opening cysteine and the closing phenylalanine or tryptophan. D genes are given only for firm matches. Size is stated for part of the rows, as once, few or many counts, or as a class when the clone is expanded.

V gene,CDR3 length,J gene,clone size,D gene,CDR3 DNA,CDR3 protein
TRBV7-3,13,TRBJ2-3,many,NA,TGTGCCAGCAGCTCGACACGGGCAGATACGCAGTATTTT,CASSSTRADTQYF
TRBV20-1,13,TRBJ2-7,many,TRBD2,TGCAGTGCTAGCGGGGGGGCGTCTGAGGAGCAGTACTTC,CSASGGASEEQYF
TRBV5-4,14,TRBJ2-7,NA,TRBD2,TGTGCCAGCAGGCCGGGGGGGGAGAGCTACGAGCAGTACTTC,CASRPGGESYEQYF
TRBV4-3,16,TRBJ2-1,many,TRBD1,TGCGCCAGCAGCCAAGATTCGACAGGGAATTACAATGAGCAGTTCTTC,CASSQDSTGNYNEQFF
TRBV6-2/TRBV6-3,15,TRBJ1-2,many,TRBD1,TGTGCCAGCAGTTACGCGGGACAGGGGACCTATGGCTACACCTTC,CASSYAGQGTYGYTF
TRBV30,13,TRBJ1-5,many,NA,TGTGCCTGGAGTGTAGATAGCAATCAGCCCCAGCATTTT,CAWSVDSNQPQHF
TRBV7-2,16,TRBJ1-5,NA,NA,TGTGCCAGCAGCTTAGAAGGTGTCTGGGGCAATCAGCCCCAGCATTTT,CASSLEGVWGNQPQHF
TRBV24-1,15,TRBJ2-2,few,TRBD1,TGTGCCACCAGACCGGGACAGGGGTTCACCGGGGAGCTGTTTTTT,CATRPGQGFTGELFF
TRBV11-1,15,TRBJ2-1,many,NA,TGTGCCAGCAGTCAACCGGGAGCTTACTACAATGAGCAGTTCTTC,CASSQPGAYYNEQFF
TRBV7-9,17,TRBJ2-2,many,NA,TGTGCCAGCAGCTCCGGTTACAGCGGAATGAACACCGGGGAGCTGTTTTTT,CASSSGYSGMNTGELFF
TRBV28,16,TRBJ1-1,few,NA,TGTGCCAGCATTCCCCCCGGGGGCAGGGCGAACACTGAAGCTTTCTTT,CASIPPGGRANTEAFF
TRBV10-3,12,TRBJ2-7,NA,NA,TGTGCCATGCGGACAGCTACCTACGAGCAGTACTTC,CAMRTATYEQYF
TRBV18,13,TRBJ1-1,many,NA,TGTGCCAGCTCACCAATGTTGAACACTGAAGCTTTCTTT,CASSPMLNTEAFF
TRBV7-9,15,TRBJ1-3,many,TRBD1,TGTGCCAGCAGCTTAAGAAGGGGGCCTGGAAACACCATATATTTT,CASSLRRGPGNTIYF
TRBV7-6,12,TRBJ2-3,NA,NA,TGTGCCAGCAGCTTCGACACAGATACGCAGTATTTT,CASSFDTDTQYF
TRBV7-9,13,TRBJ1-1,many,NA,TGTGCCAGCAGCTTAAGCCAGTTGGATGAAGCTTTCTTT,CASSLSQLDEAFF
TRBV3-1,14,TRBJ1-2,NA,NA,TGTGCCAGCAGTCCCGACAGGACCGGCTATGGCTACACCTTC,CASSPDRTGYGYTF
TRBV5-1,14,TRBJ1-1,NA,NA,TGCGCCAGCAGCTTGGCATCGACGAACACTGAAGCTTTCTTT,CASSLASTNTEAFF
TRBV30,12,TRBJ1-5,medium-sized,NA,TGTGCCTGGAGTGCGGGGACTCAGCCCCAGCATTTT,CAWSAGTQPQHF
TRBV7-2,14,TRBJ2-7,few,NA,TGTGCCAGCAGCTTAGCACGGGGGTTCTACGAGCAGTACTTC,CASSLARGFYEQYF
TRBV7-9,12,TRBJ2-7,NA,NA,TGTGCCAGCAGCTCGACAGTCTACGAGCAGTACTTC,CASSSTVYEQYF
TRBV7-9,15,TRBJ1-5,NA,NA,TGTGCCAGCAGCGAAAGCACAGGTAGCAATCAGCCCCAGCATTTT,CASSESTGSNQPQHF
TRBV24-1,15,TRBJ2-3,many,NA,TGTGCCACCAGTGATTTCGACACATACACAGATACGCAGTATTTT,CATSDFDTYTDTQYF
TRBV29-1,13,TRBJ2-2,many,NA,TGCAGCGTTGAAAGGGGGTCCACCGGGGAGCTGTTTTTT,CSVERGSTGELFF
TRBV20-1,17,TRBJ2-7,many,NA,TGCAGTGCTAGAGATCGGCCGGACAAACTCCTCTCCTACGAGCAGTACTTC,CSARDRPDKLLSYEQYF
TRBV10-3,13,TRBJ2-1,many,TRBD1,TGTGCCATCACCGGGACAGGAAAAAATGAGCAGTTCTTC,CAITGTGKNEQFF
TRBV5-5,15,TRBJ2-6,many,NA,TGTGCCAGCAGGAGGATGGGGGCTGGGGCCAACGTCCTGACTTTC,CASRRMGAGANVLTF
TRBV7-6,12,TRBJ1-5,many,NA,TGTGCCAGCATTTACCCTCATCGGGCCCAGCATTTT,CASIYPHRAQHF
TRBV19,14,TRBJ1-6,many,NA,TGTGCCAGTATTGGGAGCTCCTATAATTCACCCCTCCACTTT,CASIGSSYNSPLHF
TRBV6-5,14,TRBJ1-6,many,NA,TGTGCCAGCAGTACGGGTTTCTCTAATTCACCCCTCCACTTT,CASSTGFSNSPLHF
TRBV7-2,14,TRBJ1-5,many,NA,TGTGCCAGCAGTCGGGACAACCCGAATCAGCCCCAGCATTTT,CASSRDNPNQPQHF
TRBV27,14,TRBJ2-7,NA,NA,TGTGCCAGTTCACCGGACAGAGACCTTTACGAGCAGTACTTC,CASSPDRDLYEQYF
TRBV7-2,13,TRBJ2-1,medium-sized,NA,TGTGCCAGCAGCTTACGAGGTAACAATGAGCAGTTCTTC,CASSLRGNNEQFF
TRBV30,15,TRBJ2-2,many,NA,TGTGCCTGGAGTGTTAGGCGGAAACCCACCGGGGAGCTGTTTTTT,CAWSVRRKPTGELFF
TRBV14,15,TRBJ2-7,many,TRBD1,TGTGCCAGCAGCCCATCCGGGACAGGGGGCGGCGAGCAGTACTTC,CASSPSGTGGGEQYF
TRBV10-1,14,TRBJ2-7,many,NA,TGCGCCAGCAGTGAAGGGGGGTCCACTTACGAGCAGTACTTC,CASSEGGSTYEQYF
TRBV19,14,TRBJ1-2,many,NA,TGTGCCAGTAGCGGGACACTTGCTAACTATGGCTACACCTTC,CASSGTLANYGYTF
TRBV28,13,TRBJ1-5,NA,TRBD1,TGTGCCAGTTCGGGACAGGGGTTGGAGCCCCAGCATTTT,CASSGQGLEPQHF
TRBV5-5,14,TRBJ2-3,few,NA,TGTGCCAGCAGCTTGGGACGGAGCACAGATACGCAGTATTTT,CASSLGRSTDTQYF
TRBV20-1,14,TRBJ1-3,many,TRBD1,TGCAGTGCTAGAGATCAGGGGGCTGGAAACACCATATATTTT,CSARDQGAGNTIYF
TRBV3-1,14,TRBJ2-7,NA,NA,TGTGCCAGCAGCCGGGCCACCCGCTCCTACGAGCAGTACTTC,CASSRATRSYEQYF
TRBV5-4,17,TRBJ2-5,many,TRBD1,TGTGCCAGCAGCTTGTTTAATTTTGGACAGGGCGGGGAGACCCAGTACTTC,CASSLFNFGQGGETQYF
TRBV7-6,13,TRBJ2-1,NA,TRBD2,TGTGCCAGCAGCGGGGGGGGTAGTACTGAGCAGTTCTTC,CASSGGGSTEQFF
TRBV3-1,13,TRBJ1-1,NA,TRBD1,TGTGCCAGCAGCCAAGGGTTGACAGGGGTAGCTTTCTTT,CASSQGLTGVAFF
TRBV2,14,TRBJ2-3,many,NA,TGTGCCAGCAGTGAAGCCCTTCCCAAAGATACGCAGTATTTT,CASSEALPKDTQYF
TRBV19,14,TRBJ2-7,many,NA,TGTGCCAGTAGTACCGGGACGAAGGCCTACGAGCAGTACTTC,CASSTGTKAYEQYF
TRBV6-2/TRBV6-3,15,TRBJ2-3,many,NA,TGTGCCAGCAGTTACGTGGCGGAGATCACAGATACGCAGTATTTT,CASSYVAEITDTQYF
TRBV7-6,14,TRBJ1-2,many,TRBD1,TGTGCCAGCAGCCCCGGACAGGGGAACTATGGCTACACCTTC,CASSPGQGNYGYTF
TRBV6-1,14,TRBJ2-7,few,NA,TGTGCCAGCAGTGAACGGGACAACGCCTACGAGCAGTACTTC,CASSERDNAYEQYF
TRBV27,16,TRBJ1-1,few,NA,TGTGCCAGCAGTTTATCGCCGGTCGGGGGTTACACTGAAGCTTTCTTT,CASSLSPVGGYTEAFF
TRBV11-2,13,TRBJ1-1,many,TRBD1,TGTGCCAGCAGCTCAGGGGGCAGTACTGAAGCTTTCTTT,CASSSGGSTEAFF
TRBV4-1,14,TRBJ2-1,many,NA,TGCGCCAGCAGCCAAGTCGGGGGTTACAATGAGCAGTTCTTC,CASSQVGGYNEQFF
TRBV11-2,16,TRBJ2-5,many,TRBD2,TGTGCCAGCAGCTTAAGCCTAGCGGATTCCAGGGAGACCCAGTACTTC,CASSLSLADSRETQYF